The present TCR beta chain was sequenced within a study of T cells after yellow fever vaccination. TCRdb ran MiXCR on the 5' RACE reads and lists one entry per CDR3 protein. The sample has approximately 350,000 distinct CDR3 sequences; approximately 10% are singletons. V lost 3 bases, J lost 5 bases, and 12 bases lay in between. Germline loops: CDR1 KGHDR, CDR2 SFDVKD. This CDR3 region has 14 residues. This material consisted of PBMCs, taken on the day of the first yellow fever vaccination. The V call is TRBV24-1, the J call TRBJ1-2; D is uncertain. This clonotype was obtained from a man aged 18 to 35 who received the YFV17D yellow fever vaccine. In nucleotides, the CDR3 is TGTGCCACCAGTGATAGGACGGAAACATATGGCTACACCTTC. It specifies CATSDRTETYGYTF.